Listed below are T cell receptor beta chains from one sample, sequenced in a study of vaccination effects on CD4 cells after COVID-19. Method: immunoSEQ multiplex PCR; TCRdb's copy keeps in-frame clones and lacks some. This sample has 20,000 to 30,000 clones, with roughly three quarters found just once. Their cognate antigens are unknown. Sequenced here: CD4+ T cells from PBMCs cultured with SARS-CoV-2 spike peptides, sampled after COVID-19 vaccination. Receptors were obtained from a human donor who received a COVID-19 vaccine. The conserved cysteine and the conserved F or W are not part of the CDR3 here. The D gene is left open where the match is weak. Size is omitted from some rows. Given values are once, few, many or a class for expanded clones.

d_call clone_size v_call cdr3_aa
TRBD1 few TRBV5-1 ASSGPGQTTDTQY
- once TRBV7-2 ASSRAPNYGYT
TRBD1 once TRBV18 ASSPSDRVNDGYT
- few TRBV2 ASSGPGQPQH
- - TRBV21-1 ASSKMRRAPGELF
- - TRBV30 AWLGGVGSIQY
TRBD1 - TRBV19 ASSIYTGGAGQPQH
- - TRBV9 ASSGLIGEQF
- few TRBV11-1 ASSQPLGVNNEQF
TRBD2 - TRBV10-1 ASSEYLAGGYNEQF
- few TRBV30 AWSGQTEQPQH
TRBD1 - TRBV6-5 ASRPDRGSRETQY
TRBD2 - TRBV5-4 ASSPGLAGYWQETQY
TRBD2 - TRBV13 ASSLFLAGGTANTGELF
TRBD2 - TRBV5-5 ASSLGGGTSSDTQY
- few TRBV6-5 ASSSDIRRIEAF
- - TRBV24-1 ATSDTSHMRPYNSPLH
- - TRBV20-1 SAADSYEQY
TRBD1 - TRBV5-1 ASSGGQGVIYEQY
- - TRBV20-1 SAGGNYGYT
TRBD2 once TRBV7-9 ASSTSGTYNEQF
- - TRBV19 ASSSRPLDSTDTQY
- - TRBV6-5 ASSPPGGTGNTIY